This T cell receptor beta chain was documented in a study of human T cells and chemical hapten exposure. Study as a whole: Patch tests applied 0.01% DPC to the upper back and were scored after 6 days. Slight differences in pooled library volume were the main source of varying TCR yields across samples.

TCRdb itself ran the RACE reads through MiXCR, one entry per CDR3 protein. The profile shows around 300,000 distinct CDR3 sequences, roughly 6.9% of them singletons. Germline loops: CDR1 SGHNT, CDR2 YYREEE (reference sequence). The CDR3 is made up of 16 amino acids. V lost 0 bases and J 0 bases, leaving 7 bases between the germline ends. This clonotype was recorded at least ten times. No antigen is known for it. Findings and caveats of the study: Following DPC sensitization, TCRs present above 1 in 1000 frequency showed no change.

Noted time point: patch test 1, 2 weeks after DPC sensitization. Treatment described: therapeutic diphenylcyclopropenone sensitization with weekly scalp DPC. Total RNA was isolated from whole blood that had not been fractionated. The input for sequencing was whole blood, taken in connection with sensitization to the hapten diphenylcyclopropenone (DPC). The sequence was collected from a woman between 18 and 29 years old with alopecia areata. Some clones in this sample may be carry-over from other donors' samples. The chain is built from TRBV5-4 and TRBJ1-6; D uncertain. In DNA, the CDR3 is TGTGCCAGCAGCTTGGTCGGGAGCTCCTATAATTCACCCCTCCACTTT. Protein sequence: CASSLVGSSYNSPLHF.